This T cell receptor (beta chain) was recorded in a study of tumor-infiltrating lymphocytes in localized non-small cell lung cancer. About the research overall: Some samples were collected after neoadjuvant chemotherapy; smokers, never-smokers and several histologies were included. Resected tumor was paired with non-adjacent uninvolved lung from the same patient.

V was trimmed by 0 bases and J by 7 bases, leaving 13 bases between them. CDR3 size: 15 residues. The germline V gene has CDR1 SGHTA and CDR2 FQGNSA. Assay used: immunoSEQ multiplex PCR; TCRdb lists only in-frame clones, some missing. Of about 3,700 clones listed, 66% are singletons. V and J are TRBV7-2 and TRBJ1-5, with D possibly being TRBD1 (5 bases). Sequencing was done on a sample of uninvolved lung tissue not adjacent to the tumor. The TCR sequence derives from a human donor with non-small cell lung cancer. CDR3 DNA: TGTGCCAGCAGCTTAGCTGCAGGGTTGGTCCAGCCCCAGCATTTT. Encoded protein: CASSLAAGLVQPQHF.